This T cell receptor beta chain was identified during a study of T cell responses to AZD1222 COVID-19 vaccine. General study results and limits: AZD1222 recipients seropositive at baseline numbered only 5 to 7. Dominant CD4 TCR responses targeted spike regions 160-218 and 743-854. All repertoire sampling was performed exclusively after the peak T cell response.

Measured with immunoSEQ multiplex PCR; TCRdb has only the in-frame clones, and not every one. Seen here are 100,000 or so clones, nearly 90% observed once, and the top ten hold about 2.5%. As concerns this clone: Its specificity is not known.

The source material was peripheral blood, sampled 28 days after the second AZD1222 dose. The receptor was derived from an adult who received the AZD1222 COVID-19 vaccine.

This CDR3 is CASSQPLGHGENTIYF. CDR3 bases: TGTGCCAGCAGTCAACCTCTCGGACACGGCGAAAACACCATATATTTT. The chain is built from TRBV28 and TRBJ1-3; perhaps TRBD1 as D (5 bases). Germline V gives CDR1 MDHEN, CDR2 SYDVKM. There are 16 residues in the CDR3. Trimming removed 5 bases at V and 6 bases at J, with 20 bases between.